Detailed here is one T cell receptor (beta chain). This specimen belongs to a study of blood T cell repertoires in COVID-19. Study context: Sites in the United States, Italy and Spain provided acute and convalescent COVID-19 samples. PBMCs, B-cell-depleted T cells, or T cells provided the cDNA or gDNA that made up the material.

V dropped 5 bases and J dropped 4 bases, with 17 bases sitting between them. Looked up from germline, CDR1 is SGHVS and CDR2 is FNYEAQ. The CDR3 has 15 amino acids. Original data processing: Quantification of nucleated cells was approximated via reference gene primer amplification. Assay used: immunoSEQ multiplex PCR; TCRdb lists only in-frame clones, some missing. V, J and clone size are those of that table, while D and trimming were read from the DNA. The table lists about 41,000 clones, about 83% of them singletons, with approximately 44% in the top ten. The TCR was taken from a woman of 80 years or more with active or convalescent COVID-19. The sequenced sample was peripheral blood. The chain employs TRBV7-6 and TRBJ1-2; possibly TRBD1 for D (6 bases). In DNA, the CDR3 is TGTGCCAGCAGCCAGTTGCAGGGGTCGTCCTATGGCTACACCTTC. Protein product: CASSQLQGSSYGYTF.